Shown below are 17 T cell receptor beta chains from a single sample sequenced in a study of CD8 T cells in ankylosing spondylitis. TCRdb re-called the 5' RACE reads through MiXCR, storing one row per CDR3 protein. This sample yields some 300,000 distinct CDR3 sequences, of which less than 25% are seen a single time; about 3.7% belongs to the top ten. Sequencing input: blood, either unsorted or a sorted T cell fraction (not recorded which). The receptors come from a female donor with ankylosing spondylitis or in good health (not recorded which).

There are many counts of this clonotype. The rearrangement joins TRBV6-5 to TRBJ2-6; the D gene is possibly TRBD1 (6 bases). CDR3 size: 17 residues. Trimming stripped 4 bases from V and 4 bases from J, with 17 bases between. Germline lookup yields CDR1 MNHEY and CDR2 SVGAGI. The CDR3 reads CASSSNYRVPGANVLTF. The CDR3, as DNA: TGTGCCAGCAGTTCCAACTACAGGGTGCCAGGGGCCAACGTCCTGACTTTC.

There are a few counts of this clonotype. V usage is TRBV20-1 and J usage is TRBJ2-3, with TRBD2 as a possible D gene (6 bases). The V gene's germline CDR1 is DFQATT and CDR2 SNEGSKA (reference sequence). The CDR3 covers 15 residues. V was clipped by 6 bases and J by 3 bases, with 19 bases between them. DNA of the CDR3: TGCAGTGCCCACCTAGCGCTTGGGGATACAGATACGCAGTATTTT. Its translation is CSAHLALGDTDTQYF.

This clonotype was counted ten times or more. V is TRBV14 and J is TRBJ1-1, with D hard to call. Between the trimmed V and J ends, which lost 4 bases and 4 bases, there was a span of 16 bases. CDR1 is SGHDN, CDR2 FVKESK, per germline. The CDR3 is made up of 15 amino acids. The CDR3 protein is CASSRLREEGTEAFF. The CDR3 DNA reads TGTGCCAGCAGCCGTCTGAGGGAAGAGGGCACTGAAGCTTTCTTT.

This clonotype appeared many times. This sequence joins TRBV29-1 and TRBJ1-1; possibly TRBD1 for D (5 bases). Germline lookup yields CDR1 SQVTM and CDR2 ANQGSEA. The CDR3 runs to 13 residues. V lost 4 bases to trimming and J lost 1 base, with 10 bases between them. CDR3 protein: CSVGRAENTEAFF. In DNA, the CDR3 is TGCAGCGTTGGCAGGGCAGAGAACACTGAAGCTTTCTTT.

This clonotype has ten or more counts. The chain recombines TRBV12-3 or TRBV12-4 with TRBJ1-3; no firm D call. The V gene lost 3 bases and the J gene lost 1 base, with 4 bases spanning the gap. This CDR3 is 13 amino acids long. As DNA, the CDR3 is TGTGCCAGCAGTTTTGGGTCTGGAAACACCATATATTTT. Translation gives CASSFGSGNTIYF.

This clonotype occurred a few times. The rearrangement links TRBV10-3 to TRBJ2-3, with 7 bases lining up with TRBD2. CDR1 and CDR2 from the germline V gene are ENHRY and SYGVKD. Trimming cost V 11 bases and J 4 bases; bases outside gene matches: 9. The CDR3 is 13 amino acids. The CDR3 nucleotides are TGTGCCGGCCGGGCCGCGGGGGCAGATACGCAGTATTTT. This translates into CAGRAAGADTQYF.

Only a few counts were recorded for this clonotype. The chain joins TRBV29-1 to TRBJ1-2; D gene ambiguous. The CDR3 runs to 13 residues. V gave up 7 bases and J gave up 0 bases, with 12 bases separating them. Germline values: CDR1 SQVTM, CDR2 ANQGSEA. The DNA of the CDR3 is TGCAGCGGGGAAATACGCCCTAACTATGGCTACACCTTC. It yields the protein CSGEIRPNYGYTF. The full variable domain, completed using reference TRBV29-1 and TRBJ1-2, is SAVISQKPSRDICQRGTSLTIQCQVDSQVTMMFWYRQQPGQSLTLIATANQGSEATYESGFVIDKFPISRPNLTFSTLTVSNMSPEDSSIYLCSGEIRPNYGYTFGSGTRLTVV.

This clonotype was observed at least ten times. The CDR3 nucleotides read TGTGCCAGCAGCAGTCTAGCGACCTCCTACAATGAGCAGTTCTTC. Its translation: CASSSLATSYNEQFF. This chain links TRBV7-2 with TRBJ2-1, with D possibly TRBD2 on 6 matching bases. This CDR3 comprises 15 residues. Trimming took off 5 bases at V and 0 bases at J, with 11 bases between the two ends. Germline V gene sequence: CDR1 SGHTA, CDR2 FQGNSA.

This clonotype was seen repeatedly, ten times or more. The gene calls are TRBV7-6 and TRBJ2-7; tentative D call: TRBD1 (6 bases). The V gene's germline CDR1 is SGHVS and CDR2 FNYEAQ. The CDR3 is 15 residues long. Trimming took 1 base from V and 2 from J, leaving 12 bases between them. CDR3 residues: CASSLGETGAYEQYF. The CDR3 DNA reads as TGTGCCAGCAGCTTAGGAGAGACAGGAGCCTACGAGCAGTACTTC.

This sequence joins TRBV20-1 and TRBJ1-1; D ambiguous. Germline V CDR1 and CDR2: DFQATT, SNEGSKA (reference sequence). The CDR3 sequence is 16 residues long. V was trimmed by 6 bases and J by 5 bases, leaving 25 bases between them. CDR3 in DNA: TGCAGTGCCAATTCGGGGAAGGGAATTAGAAGGACTGAAGCTTTCTTT. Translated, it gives CSANSGKGIRRTEAFF.

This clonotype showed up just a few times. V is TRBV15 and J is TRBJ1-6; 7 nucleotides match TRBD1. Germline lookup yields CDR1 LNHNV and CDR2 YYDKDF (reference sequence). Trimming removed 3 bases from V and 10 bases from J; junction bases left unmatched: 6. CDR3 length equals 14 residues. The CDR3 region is CATSRGDRASPLHF. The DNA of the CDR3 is TGTGCCACCAGCAGGGGAGACAGGGCCTCACCCCTCCACTTT. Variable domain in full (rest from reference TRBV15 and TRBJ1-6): DAMVIQNPRYQVTQFGKPVTLSCSQTLNHNVMYWYQQKSSQAPKLLFHYYDKDFNNEADTPDNFQSRRPNTSFCFLDIRSPGLGDTAMYLCATSRGDRASPLHFGNGTRLTVT.

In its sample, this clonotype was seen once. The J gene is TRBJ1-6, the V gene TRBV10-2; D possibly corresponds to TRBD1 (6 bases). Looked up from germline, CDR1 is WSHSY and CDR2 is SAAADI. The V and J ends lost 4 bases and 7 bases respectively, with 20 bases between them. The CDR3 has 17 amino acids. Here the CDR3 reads CASSARWTDIYNSPLHF. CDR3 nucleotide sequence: TGCGCCAGCAGTGCTCGTTGGACAGATATCTACAATTCACCCCTCCACTTT.

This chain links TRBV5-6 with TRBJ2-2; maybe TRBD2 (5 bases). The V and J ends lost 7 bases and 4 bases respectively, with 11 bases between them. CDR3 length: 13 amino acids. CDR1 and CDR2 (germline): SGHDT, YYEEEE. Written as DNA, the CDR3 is TGTGCCAGCGTTTATGGGAGCACCGGGGAGCTGTTTTTT. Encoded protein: CASVYGSTGELFF.

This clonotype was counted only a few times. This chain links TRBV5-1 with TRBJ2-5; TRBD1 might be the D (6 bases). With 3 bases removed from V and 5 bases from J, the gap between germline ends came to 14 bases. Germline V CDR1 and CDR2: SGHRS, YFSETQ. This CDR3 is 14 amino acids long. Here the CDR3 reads CASSSTGMFETQYF. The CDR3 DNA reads TGCGCCAGCAGCTCAACAGGGATGTTCGAGACCCAGTACTTC. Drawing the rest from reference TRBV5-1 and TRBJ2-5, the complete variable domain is KAGVTQTPRYLIKTRGQQVTLSCSPISGHRSVSWYQQTPGQGLQFLFEYFSETQRNKGNFPGRFSGRQFSNSRSEMNVSTLELGDSALYLCASSSTGMFETQYFGPGTRLLVL.

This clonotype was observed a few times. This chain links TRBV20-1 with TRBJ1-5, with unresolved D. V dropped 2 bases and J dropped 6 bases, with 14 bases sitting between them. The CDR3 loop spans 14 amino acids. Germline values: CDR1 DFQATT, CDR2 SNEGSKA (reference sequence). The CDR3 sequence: CSARSVEGSQPQHF. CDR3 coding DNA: TGCAGTGCTAGAAGTGTGGAGGGTAGTCAGCCCCAGCATTTT.

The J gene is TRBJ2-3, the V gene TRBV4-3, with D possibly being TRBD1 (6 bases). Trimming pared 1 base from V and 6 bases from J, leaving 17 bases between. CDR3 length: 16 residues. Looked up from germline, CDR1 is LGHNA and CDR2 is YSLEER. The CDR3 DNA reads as TGCGCCAGCAGCCAAGTGGGGGCTTCTCATATTGATACGCAGTATTTT. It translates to CASSQVGASHIDTQYF.

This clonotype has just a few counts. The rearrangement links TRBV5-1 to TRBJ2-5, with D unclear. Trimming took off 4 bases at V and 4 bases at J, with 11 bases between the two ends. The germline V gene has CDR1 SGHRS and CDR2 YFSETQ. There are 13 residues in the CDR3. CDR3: CASSPRTRETQYF. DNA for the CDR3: TGCGCCAGCAGCCCACGTACGCGAGAGACCCAGTACTTC.